Listed below are T cell receptor beta chains from one sample, sequenced in a study of cytomegalovirus exposure and HLA in healthy donors. Generated by immunoSEQ multiplex PCR, the TCRdb table keeps only in-frame clones and is missing some. The sample includes 250,000 to 400,000 clones, roughly 87% of them seen just once. Material for sequencing was PBMCs. The source of these receptors is a woman aged 25 to 39 in good health and CMV-seropositive. The CDR3 runs from the conserved cysteine through the conserved F or W. A D gene is named only where the DNA matches it firmly. Some rows have no size entry. The others give once, few or many, or a class for an expanded clone.

CDR3 length,clone size,V gene,D gene,J gene,CDR3 DNA,CDR3 protein
14,-,TRBV19,TRBD1,TRBJ1-4,TGTGCCACCAGCAAGTGGGACAGGGGAGAAAAACTGTTTTTT,CATSKWDRGEKLFF
15,-,TRBV4-3,-,TRBJ2-7,TGCGCCAGCAGCCAATCAAACGCAGAGGGCTACGAGCAGTACTTC,CASSQSNAEGYEQYF
16,-,TRBV28,-,TRBJ1-2,TGTGCCAGCAGTTTAACCAAGACTGTTACTAACTATGGCTACACCTTC,CASSLTKTVTNYGYTF
12,-,TRBV5-6,-,TRBJ1-6,TGTGCCAGCAGCCAGCAGAGTTCACCCCTCCACTTT,CASSQQSSPLHF
14,-,TRBV2,TRBD1,TRBJ2-3,TGTGCCAGCAGCGAGGGACAGGGGATGGATACGCAGTATTTT,CASSEGQGMDTQYF
13,-,TRBV5-6,-,TRBJ2-2,TGTGCCAGCAGCTTGGGTGGTATCGAGGAGCTGTTTTTT,CASSLGGIEELFF
15,-,TRBV6-6,TRBD2,TRBJ2-5,TGTGCCAGCAGTTACCAGAGGGCGGGGGGGGAGACCCAGTACTTC,CASSYQRAGGETQYF
11,-,TRBV30,-,TRBJ1-2,TGTGCCTGGAGAGGGATAACTGGCTACACCTTC,CAWRGITGYTF
17,-,TRBV27,-,TRBJ1-6,TGTGCCAGCAGTTTATCGCGGGCTACCAATGCTAATTCACCCCTCCACTTT,CASSLSRATNANSPLHF
15,-,TRBV7-8,-,TRBJ2-1,TGTGCCAGCAGCTCCCCAAGGGCCGGCAGCAATGAGCAGTTCTTC,CASSSPRAGSNEQFF
17,-,TRBV28,TRBD1,TRBJ2-5,TGTGCCAGCAGAGAACTATCGGGACAGGGAGAGGGGGCGACCCAGTACTTC,CASRELSGQGEGATQYF
16,few,TRBV6-5,-,TRBJ2-2,TGTGCCAGCAGTTACTCTTCGGGGGCTTTAGCCGGGGAGCTGTTTTTT,CASSYSSGALAGELFF
16,-,TRBV27,-,TRBJ2-2,TGTGCCAGCAGTTTACTGGCAGCCGCGAACACCGGGGAGCTGTTTTTT,CASSLLAAANTGELFF
16,-,TRBV5-1,TRBD2,TRBJ2-1,TGCGCCAGCAGCTTGCCGAGCGGGAGCACCTACAATGAGCAGTTCTTC,CASSLPSGSTYNEQFF
14,-,TRBV28,TRBD1,TRBJ1-2,TGTGCCAGCAGTAGGGACAGGGTCGCCTATGGCTACACCTTC,CASSRDRVAYGYTF
11,-,TRBV7-2,-,TRBJ2-1,TGTGCCAGCAGCTTACTAAATGAGCAGTTCTTC,CASSLLNEQFF
14,few,TRBV6-1,-,TRBJ1-2,TGTGCCAGCAGTGAAGCGCTCCCAGTATATGGCTACACCTTC,CASSEALPVYGYTF
15,-,TRBV14,-,TRBJ2-7,TGTGCCAGCAGCCTCCCCGGGCAGGGCTCCTACGAGCAGTACTTC,CASSLPGQGSYEQYF
15,-,TRBV7-2,-,TRBJ1-5,TGTGCCAGCAGCTTGTTGGGGGCCGACAATCAGCCCCAGCATTTT,CASSLLGADNQPQHF
15,-,TRBV6-6,-,TRBJ1-5,TGTGCCAGCAGCTTACAATTTGGGGGTAATCAGCCCCAGCATTTT,CASSLQFGGNQPQHF
13,-,TRBV9,-,TRBJ2-1,TGTGCCAGCAGCGTATCGGACTACAATGAGCAGTTCTTC,CASSVSDYNEQFF
15,-,TRBV7-3,TRBD1,TRBJ2-1,TGTGCCAGCAGCTTAGTGGGACAGACATACAATGAGCAGTTCTTC,CASSLVGQTYNEQFF
10,-,TRBV29-1,-,TRBJ2-1,TGCAGCGCGACCAGAAATGAGCAGTTCTTC,CSATRNEQFF
14,once,TRBV2,-,TRBJ2-7,TGTGCCAGCAGTGCGGGAGATCGGACCTACGAGCAGTACTTC,CASSAGDRTYEQYF
15,-,TRBV6-1,TRBD2,TRBJ2-7,TGTGCCAGCAGCCCAATCACGCGGGGGATCTACGAGCAGTACTTC,CASSPITRGIYEQYF
14,once,TRBV9,-,TRBJ1-2,TGTGCCAGCAGCGTAGGTAGGGGGGTACAAGGCTACACCTTC,CASSVGRGVQGYTF